These T cell receptor beta chains were read from a single sample in a study of blood T cell repertoires in COVID-19. Sequencing was performed with immunoSEQ multiplex PCR; in TCRdb, only in-frame clones are kept and a portion is missing. This sample carries almost 400,000 clones, roughly 86% of them seen once, and the ten largest clones take about 2.3%. What was sequenced was peripheral blood. Source of these receptors: a woman aged 60-70 years with COVID-19, enrolled during active disease. The CDR3 runs from the conserved cysteine through the conserved F or W. The D gene is left open where the match is weak. Clone size is not always given. Where it is, it says once, few, many or a class for expanded clones.

>TRBD2|TRBV29-1|once|TRBJ2-1
TGCAGCTCGGCCGGGACTAGCGGGATTTCCTACAATGAGCAGTTCTTC
CSSAGTSGISYNEQFF
>-|TRBV19|once|TRBJ1-2
TGTGCCAGTAGTACCAGGGATAACTATGGCTACACCTTC
CASSTRDNYGYTF
>TRBD1|TRBV5-1|-|TRBJ1-1
TGCGCCAGCAGCTTGGAGACGACAGGGAGAGGAACTGAAGCTTTCTTT
CASSLETTGRGTEAFF
>-|TRBV6-5|-|TRBJ2-2
TGTGCCAGCACCTCGCGACAGGTGAACACCGGGGAGCTGTTTTTT
CASTSRQVNTGELFF
>-|TRBV11-3|-|TRBJ1-1
TGTGCCAGCAGCTTAGGGCCCAGTGAAGCTTTCTTT
CASSLGPSEAFF
>-|TRBV11-2|-|TRBJ2-1
TGTGCCAGCAGCTTAGCAGGACTAAGCTCCTACAATGAGCAGTTCTTC
CASSLAGLSSYNEQFF
>-|TRBV7-8|-|TRBJ1-4
TGTGCCAGCAGCTCGTGGACGGGGAGGGATGAAAAACTGTTTTTT
CASSSWTGRDEKLFF
>-|TRBV6-5|-|TRBJ1-1
TGTGCCAGCAGTTACTCGATCAGGGGCACTGAAGCTTTCTTT
CASSYSIRGTEAFF
>-|TRBV5-1|-|TRBJ2-2
TGCGCCAGCAGCTTTGCGACAGGAAACACCGGGGAGCTGTTTTTT
CASSFATGNTGELFF
>-|TRBV15|-|TRBJ2-3
TGTGCCACCAGCTCCCCCCGTGGACTCCGCACAGATACGCAGTATTTT
CATSSPRGLRTDTQYF
>-|TRBV5-1|-|TRBJ1-1
TGCGCCAGCAGAAGGGCTCAGCAGGGTATAACTGAAGCTTTCTTT
CASRRAQQGITEAFF
>-|TRBV3-1/TRBV3-2|-|TRBJ1-1
TGTGCCAGCAGCCAAGTTGCCGACATAAACACTGAAGCTTTCTTT
CASSQVADINTEAFF
>-|TRBV4-1|-|TRBJ1-4
TGCGCCAGCAGCCGCGCGGGGGTGCGGGCAACTAATGAAAAACTGTTTTTT
CASSRAGVRATNEKLFF
>TRBD2|TRBV6-5|-|TRBJ2-5
TGTGCCAGCAGCCGACGGACTAGCGAAGAGACCCAGTACTTC
CASSRRTSEETQYF
>TRBD1|TRBV7-8|-|TRBJ1-5
TGTGCCAGCAGCGCAAGCCACCCTAGGGGGCCTTATAGCAATCAGCCCCAGCATTTT
CASSASHPRGPYSNQPQHF
>-|TRBV12-5|-|TRBJ1-3
TGTGCTAGTGGGCTGGGGGGTCATGGATCTGGAAACACCATATATTTT
CASGLGGHGSGNTIYF
>-|TRBV18|-|TRBJ1-1
TGTGCCAGCTCACCCTCGAACACTGAAGCTTTCTTT
CASSPSNTEAFF
>-|TRBV27|-|TRBJ2-7
TGTGCCAGCACAAGGGGCTACGAGCAGTACTTC
CASTRGYEQYF
>TRBD1|TRBV11-3|-|TRBJ2-2
TGTGCCAGCAGCCCCCGGGCAGGGGGCGCCGCCGGGGAGCTGTTTTTT
CASSPRAGGAAGELFF
>TRBD1|TRBV18|-|TRBJ1-5
TGTGCCAGCTCACCACAGGGGGCCCGGGACCAGCCCCAGCATTTT
CASSPQGARDQPQHF
>TRBD1|TRBV29-1|once|TRBJ1-1
TGCAGCGTTGAGAGTTTAGGGGGCGCGGCTTTCTTT
CSVESLGGAAFF
>-|TRBV10-3|-|TRBJ1-4
TGTGCCATCAGAGACAGATCAACTAATGAAAAACTGTTTTTT
CAIRDRSTNEKLFF
>-|TRBV28|-|TRBJ2-1
TGTGCCAGCTCCGTGGGCGGGGATTTCAATGAGCAGTTCTTC
CASSVGGDFNEQFF
>TRBD1|TRBV6-4|-|TRBJ1-5
TGTGCCAGCAGTGCCGGGACAGGGGGTGGTCAGCCCCAGCATTTT
CASSAGTGGGQPQHF
>-|TRBV5-1|-|TRBJ2-5
TGCGCCAGCAGAACACCGGGGTCAGGAGAGACCCAGTACTTC
CASRTPGSGETQYF
>TRBD1|TRBV7-8|once|TRBJ1-1
TGTGCCAGCAGCCTCTCTCGGGACAGGGGGTCGAACACTGAAGCTTTCTTT
CASSLSRDRGSNTEAFF
>-|TRBV5-1|-|TRBJ1-5
TGCGCCAGCAGCTTAACAGGGAGAGATAAGCCCCAGCATTTT
CASSLTGRDKPQHF
>-|TRBV5-1|-|TRBJ1-3
TGCGCCAGCAGCGGCGGGAACTCTGGAAACACCATATATTTT
CASSGGNSGNTIYF
>TRBD2|TRBV11-2|-|TRBJ2-3
TGTGCCAGCAGCTTAGTGTCCCAAGCGGGGGGCACAGATACGCAGTATTTT
CASSLVSQAGGTDTQYF
>-|TRBV2|-|TRBJ2-3
TGTGCCAGTATTCAAACCGGGAGGCAGTATTTT
CASIQTGRQYF
>TRBD1|TRBV7-6|-|TRBJ1-4
TGTGCCAGCAGCCTAGGAGGAGGGACAGGGACTGAAAAACTGTTTTTT
CASSLGGGTGTEKLFF
>TRBD2|TRBV5-4|few|TRBJ2-1
TGTGCCAGCAGCTTGGACACTAGCGGGGCATTCAATGAGCAGTTCTTC
CASSLDTSGAFNEQFF
>TRBD1|TRBV28|-|TRBJ2-7
TGTGCCAGCAGTTCCGGGACAGGGCTCTACCAGCAGTACTTC
CASSSGTGLYQQYF
>-|TRBV7-3|-|TRBJ2-3
TGTGCCAGCAGCTTAACGTGGGCCCCGGGAAGCGCAGATACGCAGTATTTT
CASSLTWAPGSADTQYF
>TRBD1|TRBV11-2|-|TRBJ1-1
TGTGCCAGCAGCATAGGGACAGGGCCGATTGAAGCTTTCTTT
CASSIGTGPIEAFF
>-|TRBV4-2|-|TRBJ1-5
TGTGCCAGCAGCCAGTACAGGGCTAGCAATCAGCCCCAGCATTTT
CASSQYRASNQPQHF
>-|TRBV2|-|TRBJ1-2
TGTGCCAGCAGTGCAGGGGTCGGCTACACCTTC
CASSAGVGYTF
>TRBD2|TRBV5-4|-|TRBJ2-2
TGTGCCAGCAGCCGAAGCGGGGGGGATACCGGGGAGCTGTTTTTT
CASSRSGGDTGELFF
>-|TRBV27|-|TRBJ2-7
TGTGCCAGCAGTTCGTTCGGGGAGGCCTACGAGCAGTACTTC
CASSSFGEAYEQYF
>-|TRBV6-5|-|TRBJ1-1
TGTGCCAGCAGGGGGTTGGGGACACCAAACACTGAAGCTTTCTTT
CASRGLGTPNTEAFF
>TRBD1|TRBV5-6|-|TRBJ2-2
TGTGCCAGCAGGCTGGACAGGGGGCCGAACACCGGGGAGCTGTTTTTT
CASRLDRGPNTGELFF
>TRBD2|TRBV5-4|-|TRBJ2-1
TGTGCCAGCAGGCCTAGCGGGGGGGACTCCTACAATGAGCAGTTCTTC
CASRPSGGDSYNEQFF